What follows are 7 T cell receptor beta chains derived from one specimen sequenced in a study of response to subunit inactivated influenza vaccine. TCRdb fed the RT-PCR reads into MiXCR, producing one record per CDR3 protein. Found here are approximately 500,000 distinct CDR3 sequences, 14% of them singletons; the top ten hold 11%. The sample consisted of PBMCs from blood, taken 12 days after vaccination. Every receptor here comes from a man aged 50-60 years who received an inactivated influenza vaccine.

This clonotype was counted ten times or more. The V call is TRBV24-1, the J call TRBJ2-1, with 10 bases lining up with TRBD2. With V trimmed by 11 bases and J by 5 bases, 11 bases remained unmatched. Germline V CDR1 and CDR2: KGHDR, SFDVKD. The CDR3 extends over 15 amino acids. The CDR3 nucleotides read TGTGCCATCGGCCGAGCGGGGGGGAAGAACAATGAGCAGTTCTTC. This codes for CAIGRAGGKNNEQFF.

This clonotype was counted only a few times. The rearrangement uses TRBV7-2 and TRBJ1-5; D is unclear. The V and J ends lost 1 base and 9 bases respectively, with 7 bases between them. The CDR3 runs 12 residues. CDR1 and CDR2 (germline): SGHTA, FQGNSA. In DNA form, the CDR3 reads TGTGCCAGCAGCTTAGAACTGGGGCCCCAGCATTTT. Amino acids: CASSLELGPQHF. Looking up the rest from reference TRBV7-2 and TRBJ1-5 gives the full variable domain: GAGVSQSPSNKVTEKGKDVELRCDPISGHTALYWYRQSLGQGLEFLIYFQGNSAPDKSGLPSDRFSAERTGGSVSTLTIQRTQQEDSAVYLCASSLELGPQHFGDGTRLSIL.

The chain links TRBV29-1 to TRBJ2-3; the D is unclear. Trimming left V 3 bases short and J 7 bases short, with 20 bases between. CDR3 length: 15 residues. CDR1 and CDR2 (germline): SQVTM, ANQGSEA. This CDR3 is CSVEGYESVVYTQYF. CDR3 sequence (DNA): TGCAGCGTTGAGGGCTATGAAAGTGTCGTTTATACGCAGTATTTT.

The rearrangement links TRBV5-1 to TRBJ2-3; 7 bases are shared with TRBD2. The CDR3 contains 16 residues. Germline CDR1 SGHRS, CDR2 YFSETQ. V shed 0 bases, J shed 0 bases, and the junction held 4 bases outside the gene matches. The CDR3 is CASSLGLAPSTDTQYF. The CDR3 region has the DNA TGCGCCAGCAGCTTGGGACTAGCACCTAGCACAGATACGCAGTATTTT. The full variable domain, rest sourced from reference TRBV5-1 and TRBJ2-3, is KAGVTQTPRYLIKTRGQQVTLSCSPISGHRSVSWYQQTPGQGLQFLFEYFSETQRNKGNFPGRFSGRQFSNSRSEMNVSTLELGDSALYLCASSLGLAPSTDTQYFGPGTRLTVL.

The chain employs TRBV6-5 and TRBJ2-1, with D hard to call. V shed 6 bases and J shed 7 bases, with 7 bases lying between them. Germline CDR1 MNHEY, CDR2 SVGAGI. The CDR3 runs 11 residues. The CDR3 here is CASRRENEQFF. The DNA of the CDR3 is TGTGCCAGCAGACGCGAGAATGAGCAGTTCTTC.

This chain connects TRBV20-1 to TRBJ2-3; TRBD2 agrees at 9 bases. V shed 1 base, J shed 6 bases, and the junction held 8 bases outside the gene matches. Germline-derived CDR1 and CDR2 are DFQATT and SNEGSKA (reference sequence). The CDR3 has 15 residues. CDR3 nucleotide sequence: TGCAGTGCTAGAGTGGCTAGCGGGGCTGGGGATACGCAGTATTTT. This translates into CSARVASGAGDTQYF.

Many counts were recorded for this clonotype. This rearrangement joins TRBV9 to TRBJ2-5; the D gene is possibly TRBD1 (7 bases). The V and J ends lost 2 bases and 2 bases respectively, with 10 bases between them. CDR1 is SGDLS and CDR2 is YYNGEE in the germline V gene. The CDR3 contains 14 residues. This CDR3 is CASSVGGQQETQYF. CDR3 sequence (DNA): TGTGCCAGCAGCGTGGGGGGACAGCAAGAGACCCAGTACTTC.